This T cell receptor (beta chain) was documented in a study of shared clonotypes between healthy human individuals. Study background: Every donor yielded three CD4 naive, three CD4 memory, two CD8 naive and one CD8 memory plate.

An assay was performed, and its level was deep. Profiling relied on immunoSEQ multiplex PCR, and the TCRdb table lists in-frame clones only, not all of them. This sample carries nearly 2 million clones, approximately 95% of them seen once, and the ten largest clones take roughly 1.2%. This CDR3 is 15 amino acids long. Per the germline V gene, CDR1 is SQVTM and CDR2 is ANQGSEA. V lost 4 bases and J 0 bases, leaving 15 bases between the germline ends. This clone was seen once. CD45RO-negative CD8 cells positively selected for CCR7 made up the naive population, which excluded terminally differentiated effector memory CD45RA+ cells.

The gene calls are TRBV29-1 and TRBJ1-1; D uncertain. This receptor was identified in a man aged 18 to 29 in good health. The specimen sequenced was naive CD8+ T cells sorted from blood. CDR3 bases: TGCAGCGTTGGGAAGTTGAACGGGATGAACACTGAAGCTTTCTTT. Translating it yields CSVGKLNGMNTEAFF.